These 5 T cell receptor beta chains share one sample of origin, sequenced in a study of CD8+ T cells in alopecia areata. cDNA prepared by RNA extraction and subsequent reverse transcription served as the template for sequencing. The assay was immunoSEQ multiplex PCR, and TCRdb's table has in-frame clones only and misses some. Here the sample spans approximately 210,000 clones, about three fifths being singletons. Treatment given: oral pan-JAK inhibitor, 5-10 mg twice daily. The source was CD4+ T cells sorted from blood, collected at week 24, from a patient treated with tofacitinib. The receptors shown here come from a human donor with alopecia areata.

Comment on this clone: Other DNA sequences of this sample code for an identical CDR3. The chain employs TRBV6-5 and TRBJ2-5; 7 bases agree with TRBD2. After removal of 4 bases from V and 2 bases from J, the junction contained 1 base not matched to a gene. The CDR3 totals 13 residues. The germline CDR1 and CDR2 sequences are MNHEY and SVGAGI. The CDR3 is CASSWTSQETQYF. DNA for the CDR3: TGTGCCAGCAGTTGGACTAGTCAAGAGACCCAGTACTTC.

The CDR3 sequence: CASSLYWGVGDSGANVLTF. CDR3 sequence (DNA): TGTGCCAGCAGCTTATACTGGGGGGTTGGCGACTCTGGGGCCAACGTCCTGACTTTC. The V gene is TRBV7-2, the J gene TRBJ2-6, with D perhaps TRBD2 (6 bases). CDR1 is SGHTA and CDR2 is FQGNSA in the germline V gene. The CDR3 runs to 19 residues. Trimming stripped 2 bases from V and 0 bases from J, with 17 bases between.

This chain uses TRBV4-3 with TRBJ1-6; D ambiguous. V was clipped by 0 bases and J by 7 bases, with 10 bases between them. CDR1 and CDR2 (germline): LGHNA, YSLEER. This CDR3 is 15 amino acids long. The CDR3 DNA sequence: TGCGCCAGCAGCCAAGAAACCTCTTTCAATTCACCCCTCCACTTT. Protein sequence: CASSQETSFNSPLHF.

The gene calls are TRBV9 and TRBJ2-3, with D perhaps given as TRBD1 or TRBD2 (6 bases each). Germline CDR1 SGDLS, CDR2 YYNGEE. The CDR3 totals 15 residues. V was pared by 2 bases and J by 2 bases, with 12 bases between. The CDR3 DNA reads as TGTGCCAGCAGCGTGGGGGGCCAACCCACAGATACGCAGTATTTT. It codes for CASSVGGQPTDTQYF.

The CDR3 bases are TGTGCCTGGAGGGAGAAAGAGACCCAGTACTTC. Encoded protein: CAWREKETQYF. The V and J genes are TRBV30 and TRBJ2-5; D is unresolved. V was pared by 3 bases and J by 3 bases, with 5 bases between. The CDR3 runs 11 residues. Germline CDR1 GTSNPN, CDR2 SVGIG (reference sequence).